Following are 13 T cell receptor beta chains from one sample sequenced in a study of blood T cell repertoires in COVID-19. Sequenced by immunoSEQ multiplex PCR; TCRdb stores in-frame clones only, minus some. The table lists under 200,000 clones, less than 90% of them singletons. The sample comprised PBMCs or T cells enriched from blood (not recorded which). These receptors originate from a woman between 45 and 60 years old who had recovered from COVID-19.

The CDR3 is CASSLRGRDRNLGNTIYF. The DNA for the CDR3 is TGTGCCAGCAGCTTAAGAGGACGAGACAGGAACTTAGGAAACACCATATATTTT. V and J are TRBV11-3 and TRBJ1-3, with a weak D call TRBD1 (6 bases). The CDR3 extends over 18 amino acids. V lost 2 bases and J lost 4, with 21 bases in between. Germline V gene lookup returns CDR1 SGHNT and CDR2 YENEEA.

This clone is a singleton in its sample. V gene TRBV7-8 combines with J gene TRBJ1-4; D gene ambiguous. The germline V gene has CDR1 SGHVS and CDR2 FQNEAQ. The CDR3 has 16 amino acids. V was pared by 1 base and J by 5 bases, with 14 bases between. CDR3 sequence (DNA): TGTGCCAGCAGCTTAGTAGGCGGCAGCTGGAATGAAAAACTGTTTTTT. It yields the protein CASSLVGGSWNEKLFF.

The DNA for the CDR3 is TGTGCCAGCAGCCAGGGACAGGGCCGGCCTGGGCCCTCAAATCCCCTCCACTTT. Translating it yields CASSQGQGRPGPSNPLHF. This chain links TRBV7-6 with TRBJ1-6; 9 nucleotides agree with TRBD1. The CDR3 is 18 residues long. Germline V lookup: CDR1 SGHVS, CDR2 FNYEAQ. V dropped 5 bases and J dropped 13; count of bases not matched to a gene: 21.

This chain links TRBV11-2 with TRBJ2-2, with D hard to call. The CDR3 extends over 11 amino acids. The V gene's germline CDR1 is SGHAT and CDR2 FQNNGV. Trimming removed 4 bases from V and 6 bases from J, with 3 bases in between. For the CDR3, the DNA is TGTGCCAGCAGCTCGGCCGGGGAGCTGTTTTTT. The encoded protein is CASSSAGELFF.

The J gene is TRBJ2-7, the V gene TRBV25-1; TRBD2 matches at 10 bases. The V gene end was trimmed by 4 bases and the J gene end by 5 bases; junction bases not matched to a gene: 8. Germline V gives CDR1 MGHDK, CDR2 SYGVNS. This CDR3 comprises 15 residues. CDR3 region: CASSGLTSGNNEQYF. DNA of the CDR3: TGTGCCAGCAGTGGTTTAACTAGCGGGAACAACGAGCAGTACTTC.

This CDR3 reads CASSLDGTDYGYTF. The CDR3, as DNA: TGTGCCAGCAGCTTGGACGGGACAGATTATGGCTACACCTTC. The rearrangement links TRBV5-4 to TRBJ1-2, with 7 positions matching TRBD1. The CDR3 spans 14 residues. The germline V gene encodes CDR1 SGHNT and CDR2 YYREEE (reference sequence). V shed 0 bases and J 5 bases; nucleotides not matched to a gene: 4.

This clone occurred once. This chain links TRBV6-5 with TRBJ1-1, with 11 bases lining up with TRBD1. Germline loops: CDR1 MNHEY, CDR2 SVGAGI. The CDR3 spans 14 residues. V trimming: 2 bases; J trimming: 4 bases; junction bases outside the gene matches: 0. Written as DNA, the CDR3 is TGTGCCAGCAGTTACGGGACAGGGGGCACTGAAGCTTTCTTT. Its protein is CASSYGTGGTEAFF.

This clone was picked up one time. The rearrangement uses TRBV4-1 and TRBJ2-2; tentatively, D is TRBD1 (5 bases). Germline CDR1 MGHRA, CDR2 YSYEKL. V shed 1 base and J shed 4 bases, with 10 bases lying between them. This CDR3 region has 15 residues. CDR3 amino acids: CASSQVGRGTGELFF. CDR3 sequence (DNA): TGCGCCAGCAGCCAAGTAGGTAGGGGCACCGGGGAGCTGTTTTTT.

The chain employs TRBV21-1 and TRBJ1-5; the table's D call, TRBD1, has no DNA check behind it. TRBV21-1 is flagged as a pseudogene. The CDR3 is 15 residues long. This chain's CDR3 is CASSKLGVGNQPQHF. The DNA for the CDR3 is TGTGCCAGCAGCAAGTTAGGGGTGGGCAATCAGCCCCAGCATTTT.

The chain joins TRBV6-2 or TRBV6-3 to TRBJ2-3; 7 nucleotides match TRBD2. V trimming: 5 bases; J trimming: 2 bases; junction bases outside the gene matches: 4. Per germline, CDR1 MNHEY and CDR2 SVGEGT. The CDR3 totals 14 residues. The CDR3 region is CASSDGTITDTQYF. CDR3 in DNA: TGTGCCAGCAGTGACGGGACTATCACAGATACGCAGTATTTT.

For the CDR3, the DNA is TGTGCCAGCAGCAACAGCTACGAGCAGTACTTC. As protein: CASSNSYEQYF. The chain carries TRBV12-3 or TRBV12-4 and TRBJ2-7; D gene uncertain. This CDR3 has 11 residues. The V and J ends lost 6 bases and 3 bases respectively, with 6 bases between them.

The V and J genes are TRBV5-1 and TRBJ2-3; 7 nucleotides align to TRBD2. The CDR3 runs to 14 residues. The germline V gene encodes CDR1 SGHRS and CDR2 YFSETQ. With 2 bases clipped from V and 4 bases from J, the junction kept 4 bases outside the gene matches. The DNA for the CDR3 is TGCGCCAGCAGCTTTGGGGGGGTGGCAGATACGCAGTATTTT. This translates into CASSFGGVADTQYF.

This chain uses TRBV5-8 with TRBJ1-3; D might be TRBD1 (6 bases). The CDR3 runs to 14 residues. Deletions cut 0 bases from V and 8 bases from J, with 12 bases between. The germline V gene encodes CDR1 SGHTS and CDR2 YDEGEE. CDR3 DNA: TGTGCCAGCAGCTTGGAAGTGGGGGCTGACACCATATATTTT. It codes for CASSLEVGADTIYF.